One sample yielded the 20 T cell receptor beta chains listed below, sequenced in a study of blood T cell repertoires in COVID-19. Some clones are missing from TCRdb's copy, which holds only in-frame ones; the method was immunoSEQ multiplex PCR. Of approximately 180,000 clones detected, around 90% appear once; the ten largest clones hold roughly a fifth. What was sequenced was peripheral blood. The receptors here all came from a man in his fifties or sixties with active or convalescent COVID-19.

This chain joins TRBV3-1 (or the pseudogene TRBV3-2) and TRBJ2-7, with 10 bases lining up with TRBD1. V gave up 5 bases and J gave up 2 bases; unmatched junction bases: 6. The germline gives CDR1 LGHDT, CDR2 YNNKEL (reference sequence). The CDR3 length is 15 residues. CDR3 protein: CASSVTGTGAYEQYF. DNA of the CDR3: TGTGCCAGCAGCGTTACCGGGACAGGGGCCTACGAGCAGTACTTC.

Only a few counts were recorded for this clone. The chain carries TRBV5-1 and TRBJ1-1; 7 bases align to TRBD1. The length of the CDR3 is 16 residues. Germline V gene data show CDR1 as SGHRS and CDR2 as YFSETQ. Losses at the gene ends were 6 bases for V and 1 base for J; bases not matched to a gene: 12. The CDR3 loop is CASNPGGGMENTEAFF. The CDR3 region has the DNA TGCGCCAGCAACCCCGGAGGGGGCATGGAGAACACTGAAGCTTTCTTT.

The chain uses TRBV4-1 and TRBJ2-1; D might be TRBD1 (5 bases). Germline V gene lookup returns CDR1 MGHRA and CDR2 YSYEKL. V gave up 3 bases and J gave up 0 bases, with 12 bases separating them. The CDR3 has 16 amino acids. The CDR3 is CASSHPTAFSYNEQFF. The CDR3 nucleotides read TGCGCCAGCAGCCACCCGACAGCCTTCTCCTACAATGAGCAGTTCTTC.

CDR3 protein: CARRQGPTDTQYF. The CDR3 DNA is TGTGCCAGGAGACAGGGGCCCACAGATACGCAGTATTTT. The chain couples TRBV6-4 to TRBJ2-3; 8 nucleotides align to TRBD1. The CDR3 length is 13 residues. Germline V lookup: CDR1 MRHNA, CDR2 SNTAGT. J gave up 2 bases and V 9 bases, and 4 bases lay outside the gene matches.

V usage is TRBV27 and J usage is TRBJ1-5, with D perhaps TRBD1 (6 bases). The CDR3 spans 15 residues. Germline V gene sequence: CDR1 MNHEY, CDR2 SMNVEV (reference sequence). The ends were cut back, 6 bases at V and 0 bases at J, with 12 bases in the middle. This chain's CDR3 is CASSLTGHSNQPQHF. For the CDR3, the DNA is TGTGCCAGCAGCCTGACAGGACATAGCAATCAGCCCCAGCATTTT.

J is TRBJ2-1 and V is TRBV19, with TRBD2 matching over 10 bases. CDR3 length: 17 residues. Germline CDR1 and CDR2: LNHDA and SQIVND (reference sequence). Unmatched junction bases numbered 4, after V lost 2 bases and J lost 0 bases. The DNA for the CDR3 is TGTGCCAGTAGTATAAGTAGCGGGGGGACCTCCTACAATGAGCAGTTCTTC. Its protein is CASSISSGGTSYNEQFF.

In nucleotides, the CDR3 is TGCGCCAGCAGCTTGGGGACAAATGAAAAACTGTTTTTT. Translated, it gives CASSLGTNEKLFF. V and J are TRBV5-1 and TRBJ1-4; a weak D match, TRBD1 (5 bases). This CDR3 has 13 amino acids. Per the germline V gene, CDR1 is SGHRS and CDR2 is YFSETQ. The V gene lost 0 bases and the J gene lost 5 bases, with 5 bases spanning the gap. Full variable domain (remainder filled in from reference TRBV5-1 and TRBJ1-4): KAGVTQTPRYLIKTRGQQVTLSCSPISGHRSVSWYQQTPGQGLQFLFEYFSETQRNKGNFPGRFSGRQFSNSRSEMNVSTLELGDSALYLCASSLGTNEKLFFGSGTQLSVL.

The rearrangement links TRBV30 to TRBJ1-3; D gene ambiguous. The CDR3 is 12 residues long. Germline values: CDR1 GTSNPN, CDR2 SVGIG (reference sequence). CDR3 sequence reads: CARAGSGNTIYF. The DNA of the CDR3 is TGTGCGCGAGCGGGATCTGGAAACACCATATATTTT.

J is TRBJ2-1 and V is TRBV21-1; TRBD2, the table's D call, lacks a check against the DNA. TRBV21-1 is a documented pseudogene. The CDR3 length is 16 residues. CDR3 nucleotide sequence: TGTGCCAGCAGCAAAGCCGGTAGCGGGGGGGCGGTTGAGCAGTTCTTC. It yields the protein CASSKAGSGGAVEQFF.

J is TRBJ1-2 and V is TRBV12-3 or TRBV12-4; D not certain. This CDR3 has 13 residues. V was trimmed by 5 bases and J by 7 bases, leaving 14 bases between them. The CDR3 reads CASSRTSKGGYTF. The CDR3 DNA follows: TGTGCCAGCAGTCGGACTTCTAAGGGTGGCTACACCTTC.

The CDR3 DNA follows: TGTGCCAGCCTGAAGGGGGCGAGGAACACCGGGGAGCTGTTTTTT. Amino acid sequence: CASLKGARNTGELFF. This chain links TRBV7-9 with TRBJ2-2; 7 nucleotides line up with TRBD1. Germline values: CDR1 SEHNR, CDR2 FQNEAQ (reference sequence). The CDR3 extends over 15 amino acids. Trimming at V came to 8 bases and at J to 1 base, leaving 7 bases not matched to a gene.

This sequence joins TRBV10-1 and TRBJ2-7; D is undetermined. Trimming removed 6 bases from V and 1 base from J, with 16 bases in between. The CDR3 length is 15 residues. The germline V gene has CDR1 WNHNN and CDR2 SYGVQD (reference sequence). CDR3 region: CASSPAQAGSYEQYF. The CDR3 coding sequence is TGCGCCAGCAGCCCGGCCCAAGCCGGGTCCTACGAGCAGTACTTC.

The gene calls are TRBV2 and TRBJ2-6, with unresolved D. The germline CDR1 and CDR2 sequences are SNHLY and FYNNEI. V was shortened by 5 bases and J by 1 base, with 6 bases between the two germline ends. This CDR3 has 14 residues. CDR3 amino acids: CASSSQSGANVLTF. The CDR3 bases are TGTGCCAGCAGTTCCCAGTCTGGGGCCAACGTCCTGACTTTC.

This chain connects TRBV29-1 to TRBJ1-4; D call uncertain. Deletions cut 5 bases from V and 4 bases from J, with 8 bases between. The CDR3 is 12 residues long. CDR1 is SQVTM, CDR2 ANQGSEA, per germline. This CDR3 reads CSVSRGNEKLFF. Here the CDR3 DNA reads TGCAGCGTTTCCCGCGGTAATGAAAAACTGTTTTTT.

V usage is TRBV3-1 (or the pseudogene TRBV3-2) and J usage is TRBJ2-1; the D is unclear. The germline CDR1 and CDR2 sequences are LGHDT and YNNKEL (reference sequence). V lost 5 bases to trimming and J lost 5 bases, with 13 bases between them. The CDR3 is 14 residues long. The CDR3, as DNA: TGTGCCAGCAGCTGGAGACGTCTCCACAATGAGCAGTTCTTC. Protein: CASSWRRLHNEQFF.

The V call is TRBV5-1, the J call TRBJ1-4; maybe TRBD1 (6 bases). The V gene lost 5 bases and the J gene lost 3 bases, with 14 bases spanning the gap. The CDR3 spans 15 residues. Germline-derived CDR1 and CDR2 are SGHRS and YFSETQ. CDR3 coding DNA: TGCGCCAGCAGTTTTGGACAGACTTCTAATGAAAAACTGTTTTTT. Protein product: CASSFGQTSNEKLFF.

This clone has only one observation. The gene calls are TRBV29-1 and TRBJ1-2; TRBD1 might be the D (6 bases). From germline, CDR1 is SQVTM and CDR2 ANQGSEA. With 7 bases removed from V and 2 bases from J, the gap between germline ends came to 20 bases. The CDR3 is 15 amino acids. CDR3 sequence reads: CSANTQNTGNYGYTF. In nucleotides, the CDR3 is TGCAGCGCTAATACCCAAAACACAGGGAACTATGGCTACACCTTC.

The gene calls are TRBV9 and TRBJ1-1, with D unclear. Germline V lookup: CDR1 SGDLS, CDR2 YYNGEE. CDR3 length: 15 amino acids. V lost 4 bases and J 2 bases, leaving 15 bases between the germline ends. As DNA, the CDR3 is TGTGCCAGCAGCCCCCAAGCGGTCCCAAACACTGAAGCTTTCTTT. This translates into CASSPQAVPNTEAFF.

The rearrangement uses TRBV5-1 and TRBJ2-2, with D tentatively TRBD1 (5 bases). The ends were cut back, 7 bases at V and 6 bases at J, with 16 bases in the middle. The germline V gene has CDR1 SGHRS and CDR2 YFSETQ. The CDR3 loop spans 14 amino acids. DNA for the CDR3: TGCGCCAGCGGACAAAGGTCCCCGGCCGGGGAGCTGTTTTTT. Its translation is CASGQRSPAGELFF.

The rearrangement links TRBV19 to TRBJ1-1; perhaps TRBD1 as D (5 bases). The germline CDR1 and CDR2 sequences are LNHDA and SQIVND (reference sequence). CDR3 length: 13 amino acids. This CDR3 is CGTKGPFNSEAFF. CDR3 coding DNA: TGTGGAACGAAGGGGCCCTTTAATTCTGAAGCTTTCTTT.